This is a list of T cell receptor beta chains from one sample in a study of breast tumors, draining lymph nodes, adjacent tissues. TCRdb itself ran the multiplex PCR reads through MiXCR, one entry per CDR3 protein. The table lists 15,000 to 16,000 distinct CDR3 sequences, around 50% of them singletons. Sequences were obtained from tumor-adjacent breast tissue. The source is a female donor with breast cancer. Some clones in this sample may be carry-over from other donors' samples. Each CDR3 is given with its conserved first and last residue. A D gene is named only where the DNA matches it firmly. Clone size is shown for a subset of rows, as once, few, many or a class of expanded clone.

TGTGCCAGCAGCTTTGCCGGGACGGCCTCCTACGAGCAGTACTTC	CASSFAGTASYEQYF	-	TRBV7-2	TRBJ2-7	-
TGTGCCAGCAGTCCGGGACAGGGGGCCTTTGTTAATTCACCCCTCCACTTT	CASSPGQGAFVNSPLHF	TRBD1	TRBV12-3/TRBV12-4	TRBJ1-6	-
TGTGCCAGCAGCTCGACTAGCGGGACCCACAATGAGCAGTTCTTC	CASSSTSGTHNEQFF	TRBD2	TRBV7-2	TRBJ2-1	medium-sized
TGTGCCAGCAGCGTAATGGGACTAGCTGGAGATACGCAGTATTTC	CASSVMGLAGDTQYF	TRBD2	TRBV9	TRBJ2-3	-
-	CASSFYICSAKTGGLISNYGYTF	-	TRBV5-4	TRBJ1-2	once
TGTGCCAGCAGTTTGGGGGCTGAAGCTTTCTTT	CASSLGAEAFF	-	TRBV12-3/TRBV12-4	TRBJ1-1	-
TGCAGCGTTGAAGATCCCACCTACCCCTACCCCCAGCATTTT	CSVEDPTYPYPQHF	-	TRBV29-1	TRBJ1-5	medium-sized
TGTGCCAGCAGTTTAAGGGGCCCATACAGCGTCGAGCAGTACTTC	CASSLRGPYSVEQYF	-	TRBV9	TRBJ2-7	-
TGTGCCAGCAGAGGGACAGAGAATTCACCCCTCCACTTT	CASRGTENSPLHF	TRBD1	TRBV6-6	TRBJ1-6	medium-sized
TGCGCCAGCAGCAAGGGACTAGCGGACTACAATGAGCAGTTCTTC	CASSKGLADYNEQFF	TRBD2	TRBV5-1	TRBJ2-1	-
TGTGCCAGCCTTTTAGGAGGGGGCTACAATGAGCAGTTCTTC	CASLLGGGYNEQFF	-	TRBV6-2/TRBV6-3	TRBJ2-1	once
TGTGCCAGCTCCCCCAGCCGTGACACCATATATTTT	CASSPSRDTIYF	-	TRBV18	TRBJ1-3	medium-sized
TGTGCCAGTAGCACTAGCGGGAGGGCCCGGGAGACCCAGTACTTC	CASSTSGRARETQYF	TRBD2	TRBV25-1	TRBJ2-5	-